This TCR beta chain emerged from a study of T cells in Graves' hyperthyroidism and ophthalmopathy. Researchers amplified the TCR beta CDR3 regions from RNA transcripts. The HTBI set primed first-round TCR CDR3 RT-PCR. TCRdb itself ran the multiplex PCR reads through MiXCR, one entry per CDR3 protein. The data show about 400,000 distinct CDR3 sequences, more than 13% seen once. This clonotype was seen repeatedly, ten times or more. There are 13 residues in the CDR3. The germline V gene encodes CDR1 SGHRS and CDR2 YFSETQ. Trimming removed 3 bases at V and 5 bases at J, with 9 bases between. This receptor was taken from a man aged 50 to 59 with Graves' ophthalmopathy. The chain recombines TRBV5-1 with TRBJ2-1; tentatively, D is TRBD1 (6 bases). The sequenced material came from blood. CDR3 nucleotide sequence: TGCGCCAGCAGCTCAACAGGGAACAATGAGCAGTTCTTC. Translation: CASSSTGNNEQFF.